Included here is one T cell receptor (beta chain) sequence, with context. The target antigen is unknown. Germline values: CDR1 SGDLS, CDR2 YYNGEE. The V segment lost 5 bases and the J segment 2 bases; nucleotides outside the gene matches: 2. The CDR3 length is 13 residues. Profiled with immunoSEQ multiplex PCR; TCRdb holds only in-frame clones, not every one. The sample consists of about 33,000 clones, 90% to 95% of them appearing once. These data belong to a study of T cell clones after liver transplantation. About the study: Immunosuppression withdrawal was tried within 2 years after liver transplantation in this trial. Draws occurred before transplant, before withdrawal, and after complete or failed withdrawal. General study findings and limits: Conclusions were preliminary, with small, heterogeneous patient groups. Migration into the graft, not deletion, may explain lost graft donor-reactive T cells.

The receptor's source is a human patient who received a liver transplant. Some T cells may be provided by the graft donor. The V call is TRBV9, the J call TRBJ2-3; 7 bases agree with TRBD2. Sequencing was performed on CD8+ T cells from blood, taken 12 months after liver transplant. CDR3 in amino acids: CASSAGDTDTQYF. The CDR3 nucleotides read TGTGCCAGCAGTGCGGGAGACACAGATACGCAGTATTTT.